A single sample is the source of the 10 T cell receptor beta chains below, sequenced in a study of blood T cell repertoires in COVID-19. TCRdb's table, derived via immunoSEQ multiplex PCR, lists solely in-frame clones and lacks some. The sample has a few hundred thousand clones, approximately 80% seen once. Material: peripheral blood. The receptor source for this set is a man aged 45-65 years with active or convalescent COVID-19.

The chain has TRBV4-2 and TRBJ2-1, with 9 bases matching TRBD2. Losses at the gene ends were 0 bases for V and 3 bases for J; bases not matched to a gene: 3. Germline CDR1 is LGHNA and CDR2 is YNFKEQ. The CDR3 is made up of 16 amino acids. The CDR3 DNA follows: TGTGCCAGCAGCCAAGATGGGCGGGGGGGCTACAATGAGCAGTTCTTC. Encoded protein: CASSQDGRGGYNEQFF.

V and J are TRBV7-3 and TRBJ2-2; TRBD2 matches 12 bases. The CDR3 totals 18 residues. J lost 3 bases, V lost 2 bases, and 7 bases had no gene match. The germline gives CDR1 SGHTA, CDR2 FQGTGA. The CDR3 DNA follows: TGTGCCAGCAGCTTAGGGCTAGCGGGAGGGCCGGACACCGGGGAGCTGTTTTTT. Residues: CASSLGLAGGPDTGELFF.

For the CDR3, the DNA is TGTGCCAGCAGCACACAGGGGAACACTGAAGCTTTCTTT. This translates into CASSTQGNTEAFF. The chain links TRBV7-3 to TRBJ1-1; the D gene is possibly TRBD1 (6 bases). Deletions cut 5 bases from V and 1 base from J, with 8 bases between. The CDR3 has 13 residues. Germline CDR1 reads SGHTA; CDR2 reads FQGTGA.

In DNA, the CDR3 is TGTGCCAGCAGCTTGGGGGGGACGACATACGAGCAGTACTTC. Its protein is CASSLGGTTYEQYF. The V call is TRBV7-8, the J call TRBJ2-7; 7 bases are shared with TRBD2. V gave up 3 bases and J gave up 4 bases; unmatched junction bases: 6. CDR1 and CDR2 from the germline V gene are SGHVS and FQNEAQ. The length of the CDR3 is 14 residues.

This rearrangement joins TRBV29-1 to TRBJ2-3; TRBD2 matches at 8 bases. Germline loops: CDR1 SQVTM, CDR2 ANQGSEA. CDR3 length: 13 residues. Germline trimming cut 1 base from V and 4 bases from J; bases unmatched to any gene: 1. Here the CDR3 DNA reads TGCAGCGTTGAAGCGGGGGGGTCAGATACGCAGTATTTT. Protein sequence: CSVEAGGSDTQYF.

The chain recombines TRBV6-5 with TRBJ2-5; possible D gene TRBD2, 6 bases. This CDR3 contains 13 residues. Germline assignment: CDR1 MNHEY and CDR2 SVGAGI. Deletions cut 7 bases from V and 5 bases from J, with 14 bases between. The CDR3: CASTSAGGETQYF. The CDR3 bases are TGTGCCAGCACATCTGCAGGAGGGGAGACCCAGTACTTC.

This clone was observed a few times. The chain employs TRBV2 and TRBJ2-1, with a possible D match to TRBD2 (6 bases). CDR1 and CDR2 from the germline V gene are SNHLY and FYNNEI. Trimming pared 5 bases from V and 2 bases from J, leaving 13 bases between. The CDR3 runs to 15 residues. CDR3: CASSIRRGAYNEQFF. The CDR3 DNA is TGTGCCAGCAGTATAAGGCGGGGTGCCTACAATGAGCAGTTCTTC.

The chain combines TRBV7-2 with TRBJ2-1; maybe TRBD1 (6 bases). Germline assignment: CDR1 SGHTA and CDR2 FQGNSA. The CDR3 consists of 15 residues. Trimming took 5 bases from V and 0 from J, leaving 11 bases between them. CDR3 region: CASSPDRNSYNEQFF. CDR3 DNA: TGTGCCAGCAGCCCCGACAGGAACTCCTACAATGAGCAGTTCTTC.

CDR3 nucleotides: TGTGCCAGCAGCGCCCCAGGGAGGGGCGACTATGGCTACACCTTC. Translating gives CASSAPGRGDYGYTF. V gene TRBV5-6 combines with J gene TRBJ1-2, with D possibly TRBD1 on 5 matching bases. V lost 4 bases, J lost 3 bases, and 16 bases lay in between. The CDR3 is made up of 15 amino acids. Germline V gives CDR1 SGHDT, CDR2 YYEEEE.

This sequence joins TRBV6-2 or TRBV6-3 and TRBJ2-1; TRBD2 agrees at 11 bases. CDR1 and CDR2 from the germline V gene are MNHEY and SVGEGT. With 5 bases clipped from V and 4 bases from J, the junction kept 13 bases outside the gene matches. CDR3 size: 18 residues. CDR3 in DNA: TGTGCCAGCAGTCTGGCTAGCGGGAGGACCGATTCGTACAATGAGCAGTTCTTC. Encoded protein: CASSLASGRTDSYNEQFF.